This TCR beta chain emerged from a study of cytomegalovirus exposure and HLA in healthy donors. The CDR3 runs 15 residues. Germline loops: CDR1 SGHDN, CDR2 FVKESK. V lost 1 base and J 1 base, leaving 10 bases between the germline ends. This clone was seen more than once but under ten times. It was with 60 Vbeta and 13 Jbeta primers that the PCR ran. Some clones are missing from TCRdb's copy, which holds only in-frame ones; the method was immunoSEQ multiplex PCR. The sample holds around 200,000 clones; about 80% are singletons and the top ten take around 0.69%. This sequence joins TRBV14 and TRBJ1-1; tentative D call: TRBD1 (5 bases). The TCR comes from a boy aged 5-17 years in good health and CMV-seronegative. The sequenced sample consisted of PBMCs. The CDR3 nucleotides are TGTGCCAGCAGCCAAGGACAGATCCCGAACACTGAAGCTTTCTTT. Protein: CASSQGQIPNTEAFF.